This TCR beta chain stems from a study of blood T cell repertoires in COVID-19 (dated by TCRdb to about 2020). Looking at the study overall: The collaborator samples originated in the United States, Italy and Spain and spanned the acute and convalescent phases of COVID-19. Subjects who had been exposed to COVID-19, were actively infected with it, or had recovered from it provided the deeply sampled blood TCRbeta repertoires that made up the dataset. The material from the prospective study consisted of cDNA or gDNA derived from T cells, B-cell-depleted T cells, or PBMCs. The samples were drawn from the first 160 participants of the ongoing ImmuneRACE study and from some 1,300 subjects provided by 6 global collaborators. The repertoires were released in a freely available public database intended as a resource for research on the immune response to SARS-CoV-2. Sample metadata almost always included a de-identified subject ID, COVID-19 status, age in years and sex. HLA class I and class II types, where available, came from metadata supplied by the sample provider rather than from assay-based typing. On the study overall, not on this receptor specifically: The quantity of clinical and demographic metadata differed by source and by participant and was supplied without curation.

In the prospective study, participants were roughly 18 to 100 years old, resided in fewer than 25 geographic areas of the United States, and were enrolled through a virtual design. Cohort assignment in the prospective study relied on participant-reported clinical history from a screening survey and a study questionnaire. Recovered participants in ImmuneRACE Cohort 3 were defined as having two consecutive negative NP/OP PCR tests, clearance from a healthcare professional, or resolution of symptoms. Mobile phlebotomists in the prospective study collected whole blood, serum and a nasopharyngeal or oropharyngeal swab from every participant. Prospective study participants could optionally give additional blood draws and questionnaires over a roughly two-month period. Before DNA extraction, blood samples from the prospective study were shipped at room temperature or frozen. CDR1 and CDR2 are read off the germline V gene as MGHRA and YSYEKL. From cysteine to phenylalanine, the CDR3 is 16 amino acids long. The DNA shown is the 48-base CDR3, in frame from base 1. V and J are trimmed by 0 bases and 6 bases, and the gene matches miss 6 bases of the junction.

The immunoSEQ Assay, a bias-controlled multiplex PCR, was used to amplify TCRbeta CDR3 regions from genomic DNA. The paper's processing steps were these. Nucleated cell counts per sample were estimated from amplification of reference gene primers within the assay. To quantify the absolute abundance of each unique TCRbeta CDR3 rearrangement, sequence reads were collapsed and filtered. For each sample, productive Simpson clonality was calculated by taking the square root of Simpson's diversity index across productive rearrangements. The immuneACCESS repertoire file appears here via TCRdb, limited to in-frame rearrangements. These files lack a portion of the clones; in checked studies, under half of the deficit traces to unresolved V genes, and the cause of the others is not known. The V and J calls and the clone size are those of that table, but D and trimming were determined from the DNA. Within this sample are some 300,000 clones, with 75% to 90% of them counted one time only. Over 8% of the sample lies in the top ten.

As concerns this clone: Its recognized antigen is unknown. Base qualities are not at hand, and no much larger clone is one base apart.

The sequence links TRBV4-1 to TRBJ2-1, with 9 middle bases fitting TRBD1. The clonotype was recovered from a woman in her 40s who had recovered from COVID-19. Sequenced material: PBMCs or T cells enriched from blood (not recorded which). The CDR3 protein is CASSQDRGTGFNEQFF. The sequenced DNA: TGCGCCAGCAGCCAAGATCGGGGGACAGGGTTCAATGAGCAGTTCTTC.